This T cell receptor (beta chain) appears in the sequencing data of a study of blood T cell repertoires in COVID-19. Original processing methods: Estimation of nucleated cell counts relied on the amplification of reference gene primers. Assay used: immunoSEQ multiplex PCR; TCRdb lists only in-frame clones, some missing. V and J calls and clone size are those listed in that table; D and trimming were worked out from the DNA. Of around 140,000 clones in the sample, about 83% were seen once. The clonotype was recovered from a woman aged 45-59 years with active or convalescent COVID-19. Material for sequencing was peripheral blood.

The CDR3 nucleotides are TGTGCCTCGGCTTCATGGGGCGCGCAGTTCTTC. Translation gives CASASWGAQFF. This rearrangement joins TRBV10-3 to TRBJ2-1, with D perhaps matching TRBD1 (5 bases). This CDR3 contains 11 residues. In germline, CDR1 is ENHRY, CDR2 SYGVKD. Between the trimmed V and J ends, which lost 11 bases and 12 bases, there was a span of 17 bases.